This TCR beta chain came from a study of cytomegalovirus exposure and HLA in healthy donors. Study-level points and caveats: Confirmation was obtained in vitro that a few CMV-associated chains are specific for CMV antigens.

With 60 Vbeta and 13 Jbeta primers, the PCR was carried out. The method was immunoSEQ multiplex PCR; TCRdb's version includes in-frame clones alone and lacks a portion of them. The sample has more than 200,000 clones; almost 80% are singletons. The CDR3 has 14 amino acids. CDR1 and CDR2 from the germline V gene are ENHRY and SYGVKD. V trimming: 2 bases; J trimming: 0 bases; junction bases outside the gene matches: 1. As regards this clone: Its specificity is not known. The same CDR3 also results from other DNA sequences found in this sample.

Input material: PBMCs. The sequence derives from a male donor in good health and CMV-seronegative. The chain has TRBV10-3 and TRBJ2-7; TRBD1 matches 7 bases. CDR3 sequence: CAISEAGGSYEQYF. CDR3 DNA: TGTGCCATCAGTGAGGCAGGGGGCTCCTACGAGCAGTACTTC.